This T cell receptor (beta chain) was profiled in a study of T cell responses to AZD1222 COVID-19 vaccine. Trimming removed 2 bases at V and 1 base at J, with 16 bases between. The length of the CDR3 is 17 residues. Germline V lookup: CDR1 LGHDT, CDR2 YNNKEL (reference sequence). Whole-study results and caveats: Most donors were white British, females outnumbered males, and clonal diversity was possibly underestimated. There were vaccine-associated CD4 TCRs across spike, dominant at 160-218 and 743-854.

Method: immunoSEQ multiplex PCR; TCRdb's copy keeps in-frame clones and lacks some. The table shows around 160,000 clones, with 88% occurring only once. Turning to this clone: Its specificity is not known.

The sample was peripheral blood, taken on day 0 of AZD1222 vaccination. The TCR comes from an adult in good health. J is TRBJ2-3 and V is TRBV3-1 (or the pseudogene TRBV3-2); D not resolved. CDR3 nucleotides: TGTGCCAGCAGCCAAAAATTCTCGGACCTGGGCACAGATACGCAGTATTTT. It specifies CASSQKFSDLGTDTQYF.